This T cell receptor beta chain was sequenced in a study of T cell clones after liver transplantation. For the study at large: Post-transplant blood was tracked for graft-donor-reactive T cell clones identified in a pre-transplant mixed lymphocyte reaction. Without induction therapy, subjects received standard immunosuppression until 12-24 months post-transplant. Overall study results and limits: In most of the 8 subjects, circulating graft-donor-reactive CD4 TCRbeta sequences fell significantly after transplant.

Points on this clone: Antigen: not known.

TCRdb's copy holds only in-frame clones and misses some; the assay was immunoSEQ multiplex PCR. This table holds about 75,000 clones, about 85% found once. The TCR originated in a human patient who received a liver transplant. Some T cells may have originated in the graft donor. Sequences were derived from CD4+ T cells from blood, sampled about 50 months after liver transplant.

This CDR3 is CASKRLSGRAYNEQFF. CDR3 sequence (DNA): TGTGCCAGCAAGCGATTATCGGGACGGGCATACAATGAGCAGTTCTTC. The J gene is TRBJ2-1, the V gene TRBV28; D possibly matches TRBD1 or TRBD2 (5 bases each). This CDR3 comprises 16 residues. The V gene's germline CDR1 is MDHEN and CDR2 SYDVKM. Trimming took 7 bases from V and 4 from J, leaving 20 bases between them.